This T cell receptor beta chain was recorded in a study of cytomegalovirus exposure and HLA in healthy donors. The overall study: Unique TCRs from HLA-typed donors, around 93 million of them, were held in an early data release. Among the 400 or so donors who were genotyped, about 79% fell in the genetic ancestry cluster that is associated with self-reported Caucasian donors.

The CDR3 is 12 amino acids. V was shortened by 4 bases and J by 3 bases, with 3 bases between the two germline ends. CDR1 is SNHLY, CDR2 FYNNEI, per germline. In the case of this clone: Its antigen is unidentified.

Study findings and constraints: Later analysis suggested most CMV-associated TCR beta chains were HLA-restricted. Segments of the TCR beta V type were, in most cases, productive about 87% or about 30% of the time in an earlier analysis.

This PCR relied on a set of 60 Vbeta primers and 13 Jbeta primers. Sequencing used immunoSEQ multiplex PCR; TCRdb keeps in-frame clones, though not all of them. In the table there are 90,000 to 130,000 clones, about 74% of which are singletons. Sequencing input: PBMCs. The chain links TRBV2 to TRBJ2-2; D not resolved. The sequence was obtained from a man younger than 45 in good health and CMV-seropositive. The CDR3 spells CASSGDTGELFF. For the CDR3, the DNA is TGTGCCAGCAGTGGCGACACCGGGGAGCTGTTTTTT.